This T cell receptor beta chain was identified in a study of T cells after yellow fever vaccination. This clonotype was seen at least ten times. In making TCR cDNA, 5'RACE template switching added a universal primer site and UMIs to it. TCRdb passed the 5' RACE reads through MiXCR, listing each CDR3 protein once. The table lists about 26,000 distinct CDR3 sequences, 4% to 5% of them singletons. The study, taken as a whole, reports: Subsequent booster samples again held most clones from primary vaccination (96% CD4, approximately 86% CD8). Clonotypes that responded to the vaccine were almost all undetectable in sorted memory subsets on day 0.

Sequences were derived from PBMCs, either bulk or a sorted T-cell subset (CD4+, CD8+, memory, or dextramer-sorted; not recorded which), sampled on the day of the yellow fever booster vaccination. This TCR derives from a man aged 18-30 years who received the YFV17D yellow fever vaccine.

The CDR3 bases are TGTGCCAGCAGTGACTCGAAAGGGACAGATACGCAGTATTTT. The encoded protein is CASSDSKGTDTQYF. This chain uses TRBV6-4 with TRBJ2-3; D is uncertain. CDR1 MRHNA and CDR2 SNTAGT come from the germline V gene. Trimming took off 0 bases at V and 3 bases at J, with 7 bases between the two ends. The CDR3 totals 14 residues.